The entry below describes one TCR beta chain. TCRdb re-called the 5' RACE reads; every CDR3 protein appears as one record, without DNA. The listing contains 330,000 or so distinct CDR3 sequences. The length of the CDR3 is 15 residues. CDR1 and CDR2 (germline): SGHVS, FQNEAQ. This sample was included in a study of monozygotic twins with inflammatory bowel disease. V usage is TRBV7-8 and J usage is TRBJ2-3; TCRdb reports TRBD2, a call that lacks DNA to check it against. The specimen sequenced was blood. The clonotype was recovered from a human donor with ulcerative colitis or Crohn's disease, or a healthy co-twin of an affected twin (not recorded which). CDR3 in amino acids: CASSLGSGTRGSEYF. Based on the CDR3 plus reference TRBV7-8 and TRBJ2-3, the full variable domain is GAGVSQSPRYKVAKRGQDVALRCDPISGHVSLFWYQQALGQGPEFLTYFQNEAQLDKSGLPSDRFFAERPEGSVSTLKIQRTQQEDSAVYLCASSLGSGTRGSEYFGPGTRLTVL.